A selection of T cell receptor beta chains follows, all from one sample in a study of shared clonotypes between healthy human individuals. Here immunoSEQ multiplex PCR was the method, and the copy in TCRdb shows in-frame clones only, minus some. There are about 590,000 clones in the sample; around 95% occur only once, and 0.09% to 0.13% lies in the top ten. Material: naive CD8+ T cells sorted from blood. The source of these receptors is a woman aged 30 to 39 in good health. Each CDR3 is given with its conserved first and last residue. Each record gives: clone size, J gene, V gene, D gene, CDR3 DNA, CDR3 protein. The D gene is left open where the match is weak. Only some rows state a clone size, as once, few, many or a class for expanded clones.

clone size: NA; J gene: TRBJ2-1; V gene: TRBV19; D gene: NA; CDR3 DNA: TGTGCCAGTAGCCGGGTCCGGTGGGAGTCGCCCTACAATGAGCAGTTCTTC; CDR3 protein: CASSRVRWESPYNEQFF
clone size: NA; J gene: TRBJ1-5; V gene: TRBV7-8; D gene: NA; CDR3 DNA: TGTGCCAGCAGATGGGGCGATAGCAATCAGCCCCAGCATTTT; CDR3 protein: CASRWGDSNQPQHF
clone size: NA; J gene: TRBJ2-2; V gene: TRBV27; D gene: TRBD2; CDR3 DNA: TGTGCCAGCAGTACCGGGACTAGCGGGACCGGGGAGCTGTTTTTT; CDR3 protein: CASSTGTSGTGELFF
clone size: NA; J gene: TRBJ2-1; V gene: TRBV19; D gene: NA; CDR3 DNA: TGTGCCAGTAGTATTAGGCCCGGGGGTGGTAATGAGCAGTTCTTC; CDR3 protein: CASSIRPGGGNEQFF
clone size: NA; J gene: TRBJ2-1; V gene: TRBV30; D gene: TRBD2; CDR3 DNA: TGTGCCTGGGTGGATCCCCGGACTAGCATATACAATGAGCAGTTCTTC; CDR3 protein: CAWVDPRTSIYNEQFF
clone size: NA; J gene: TRBJ2-3; V gene: TRBV11-2; D gene: NA; CDR3 DNA: TGTGCCAGCAGCCCGGGTGGGACCAGCACAGATACGCAGTATTTT; CDR3 protein: CASSPGGTSTDTQYF
clone size: NA; J gene: TRBJ1-2; V gene: TRBV29-1; D gene: NA; CDR3 DNA: TGCAGCGTTGAATTAGCCGATACCATCTATGGCTACACCTTC; CDR3 protein: CSVELADTIYGYTF
clone size: NA; J gene: TRBJ2-1; V gene: TRBV27; D gene: NA; CDR3 DNA: TGTGCCAGCAGTTTTTACTCGGGAGAGGGCTACAATGAGCAGTTCTTC; CDR3 protein: CASSFYSGEGYNEQFF
clone size: NA; J gene: TRBJ2-7; V gene: TRBV11-2; D gene: TRBD2; CDR3 DNA: TGTGCCAGCAGCTTAGGGACTAGCGGGAGGGCCCCAAACTACGAGCAGTACTTC; CDR3 protein: CASSLGTSGRAPNYEQYF
clone size: NA; J gene: TRBJ2-5; V gene: TRBV9; D gene: TRBD2; CDR3 DNA: TGTGCCAGCAGCGTAGCTTCCAGCGGGAGAGACGAGACCCAGTACTTC; CDR3 protein: CASSVASSGRDETQYF
clone size: NA; J gene: TRBJ1-4; V gene: TRBV25-1; D gene: NA; CDR3 DNA: TGTGCCAGCAGTGAATCCAGGGCGTCTAATGAAAAACTGTTTTTT; CDR3 protein: CASSESRASNEKLFF
clone size: once; J gene: TRBJ1-5; V gene: TRBV28; D gene: NA; CDR3 DNA: TGTGCCAGCACCCAAGAAGGGGCCTTTCAGCCCCAGCATTTT; CDR3 protein: CASTQEGAFQPQHF
clone size: NA; J gene: TRBJ2-5; V gene: TRBV7-8; D gene: NA; CDR3 DNA: TGTGCCAGCAGCTCCCTCAGGGGGGCCGAGACCCAGTACTTC; CDR3 protein: CASSSLRGAETQYF
clone size: NA; J gene: TRBJ1-1; V gene: TRBV2; D gene: NA; CDR3 DNA: TGTGCCAGCGCGGGGAACACTGAAGCTTTCTTT; CDR3 protein: CASAGNTEAFF
clone size: NA; J gene: TRBJ2-7; V gene: TRBV19; D gene: NA; CDR3 DNA: TGTGCCAGTAGTATCCAGGTGGCTTCCTACGAGCAGTACTTC; CDR3 protein: CASSIQVASYEQYF
clone size: NA; J gene: TRBJ2-7; V gene: TRBV6-5; D gene: TRBD2; CDR3 DNA: TGTGCCAGCAGGGAGAGCGGGAGGGCTCCCTACGAGCAGTACTTC; CDR3 protein: CASRESGRAPYEQYF
clone size: NA; J gene: TRBJ2-2; V gene: TRBV19; D gene: TRBD2; CDR3 DNA: TGTGCCAGTAGTATACCTGCGGGAGGACTAACCGGGGAGCTGTTTTTT; CDR3 protein: CASSIPAGGLTGELFF
clone size: NA; J gene: TRBJ2-1; V gene: TRBV29-1; D gene: TRBD2; CDR3 DNA: TGCAGCGTTGAAGTGGGACTAGCGGGCAATGAGCAGTTCTTC; CDR3 protein: CSVEVGLAGNEQFF
clone size: once; J gene: TRBJ2-2; V gene: TRBV7-6; D gene: TRBD2; CDR3 DNA: TGTGCCAGCAGCTTAGCGCCTAGCGGGCTCGGGGAGCTGTTTTTT; CDR3 protein: CASSLAPSGLGELFF
clone size: NA; J gene: TRBJ2-7; V gene: TRBV19; D gene: NA; CDR3 DNA: TGTGCCAGTAGTTTGCCAGGGCCCTACGAGCAGTACTTC; CDR3 protein: CASSLPGPYEQYF
clone size: once; J gene: TRBJ2-3; V gene: TRBV2; D gene: NA; CDR3 DNA: TGTGCCAGCGGAGTGTCGGGGTCCACAGATACGCAGTATTTT; CDR3 protein: CASGVSGSTDTQYF
clone size: NA; J gene: TRBJ2-7; V gene: TRBV28; D gene: TRBD1; CDR3 DNA: TGTGCCAGCAGTCTCCGGGACAGGGGGTACGAGCAGTACTTC; CDR3 protein: CASSLRDRGYEQYF
clone size: NA; J gene: TRBJ2-1; V gene: TRBV29-1; D gene: TRBD2; CDR3 DNA: TGCAGCGTCAACCGCCGACTAGCGGGAGCACACAATGAGCAGTTCTTC; CDR3 protein: CSVNRRLAGAHNEQFF
clone size: NA; J gene: TRBJ1-4; V gene: TRBV7-9; D gene: NA; CDR3 DNA: TGTGCCAGCAGCGTCCTTGGGGGGCCAGCAACTAATGAAAAACTGTTTTTT; CDR3 protein: CASSVLGGPATNEKLFF
clone size: NA; J gene: TRBJ1-3; V gene: TRBV6-1; D gene: NA; CDR3 DNA: TGTGCCAGCAGTGAAGAGGCCGAAGGGTTGGGAAACACCATATATTTT; CDR3 protein: CASSEEAEGLGNTIYF
clone size: NA; J gene: TRBJ2-1; V gene: TRBV6-1; D gene: TRBD1; CDR3 DNA: TGTGCCAGCAGTGGCCGGGAGGGACAGGGGCTAAACAATGAGCAGTTCTTC; CDR3 protein: CASSGREGQGLNNEQFF
clone size: NA; J gene: TRBJ2-7; V gene: TRBV5-1; D gene: NA; CDR3 DNA: TGCGCCAGCAGCCCAGCCGGGACCCCGCGGGAGCAGTACTTC; CDR3 protein: CASSPAGTPREQYF
clone size: NA; J gene: TRBJ2-3; V gene: TRBV19; D gene: NA; CDR3 DNA: TGTGCCAGTAGTTCTCCCCGGGGCACAGATACGCAGTATTTT; CDR3 protein: CASSSPRGTDTQYF
clone size: NA; J gene: TRBJ2-7; V gene: TRBV5-1; D gene: NA; CDR3 DNA: TGCGCCAGCAGCTCTGCACTAGTCCCAGGCGAGCAGTACTTC; CDR3 protein: CASSSALVPGEQYF
clone size: NA; J gene: TRBJ2-7; V gene: TRBV6-1; D gene: TRBD1; CDR3 DNA: TGTGCCAGCAGGAAACTGACAGGGCCTACCTACGAGCAGTACTTC; CDR3 protein: CASRKLTGPTYEQYF
clone size: NA; J gene: TRBJ1-2; V gene: TRBV27; D gene: TRBD1; CDR3 DNA: TGTGCCAGCAGTCCAGGGGGGACCGTCTATGGCTACACCTTC; CDR3 protein: CASSPGGTVYGYTF
clone size: NA; J gene: TRBJ2-7; V gene: TRBV6-6; D gene: NA; CDR3 DNA: TGTGCCAGCAGTTACGAGCCCGGGGGCTACGAGCAGTACTTC; CDR3 protein: CASSYEPGGYEQYF
clone size: NA; J gene: TRBJ2-7; V gene: TRBV5-1; D gene: NA; CDR3 DNA: TGCGCCAGCAGCCCGTTGGACGGACCAATCAAGCACTTC; CDR3 protein: CASSPLDGPIKHF
clone size: NA; J gene: TRBJ1-1; V gene: TRBV28; D gene: NA; CDR3 DNA: TGTGCCACCGGGCAGGAAGTAATTATAGGTGAAAGGGACACTGAAGCTTTCTTT; CDR3 protein: CATGQEVIIGERDTEAFF
clone size: few; J gene: TRBJ1-2; V gene: TRBV9; D gene: NA; CDR3 DNA: TGTGCCAGCAGCAGGGGAGATGGCTACACCTTC; CDR3 protein: CASSRGDGYTF
clone size: NA; J gene: TRBJ2-7; V gene: TRBV27; D gene: TRBD1; CDR3 DNA: TGTGCCAGCATTCCGACAGGGGGCACCTCGTCCTACGAGCAGTACTTC; CDR3 protein: CASIPTGGTSSYEQYF
clone size: NA; J gene: TRBJ2-1; V gene: TRBV28; D gene: TRBD2; CDR3 DNA: TGTGCCAGCAGTATTCTGGGGACTAGCGGCCCATACAATGAGCAGTTCTTC; CDR3 protein: CASSILGTSGPYNEQFF
clone size: NA; J gene: TRBJ2-3; V gene: TRBV28; D gene: NA; CDR3 DNA: TGTGCCAGCAGCCCTCCGCGTGTAGTCGTAGATACGCAGTATTTT; CDR3 protein: CASSPPRVVVDTQYF
clone size: NA; J gene: TRBJ2-2; V gene: TRBV2; D gene: NA; CDR3 DNA: TGTGCCAGCAGTGAAGTACAAGGGATGAACACCGGGGAGCTGTTTTTT; CDR3 protein: CASSEVQGMNTGELFF